The clone carrying this T cell receptor beta chain showed up just once. These data belong to a study of blood T cell repertoires in COVID-19. In the study overall: PBMCs, B-cell-depleted T cells, or T cells provided the cDNA or gDNA that made up the material.

Libraries were prepared by immunoSEQ multiplex PCR; TCRdb keeps only in-frame clonotypes and omits some of them. The table lists roughly 150,000 clones, 84% of them singletons. Seattle cases were enrolled at active infection and followed longitudinally. From germline, CDR1 is LNHDA and CDR2 SQIVND (reference sequence). With 9 bases removed from V and 0 bases from J, the gap between germline ends came to 12 bases. The CDR3 is 14 residues long. The sequencing sample was made of peripheral blood. The clonotype comes from an elderly woman with COVID-19, enrolled during active disease. V usage is TRBV19 and J usage is TRBJ2-4; a weak D match, TRBD2 (7 bases). The CDR3, as DNA: TGTGCCAGCCTTGGGGGGGCAGCCAAAAACATTCAGTACTTC. Translated: CASLGGAAKNIQYF.